This record concerns one T cell receptor (beta chain) sequence. This sample was taken from a study of T cell changes during pregnancy in multiple sclerosis. The repertoire was sequenced with immunoSEQ multiplex PCR; TCRdb's copy has only in-frame clones and lacks some. Altogether 45,000 to 55,000 clones are present, approximately 92% being singletons, with the ten largest covering approximately 0.15%. This specimen was CD4+ T cells from peripheral blood mononuclear cells, taken after pregnancy. This TCR was sampled from a female donor in good health, enrolled as a control in a pregnancy study.

CDR3 DNA sequence: TGTGCCAGCAAGAGGGATTCAGATACGCAGTATTTT. Protein product: CASKRDSDTQYF. The gene calls are TRBV6-6 and TRBJ2-3; TRBD2 is a possible D gene (5 bases). V lost 7 bases, J lost 4 bases, and 9 bases lay in between. From germline, CDR1 is MNHNY and CDR2 SVGAGI (reference sequence). This CDR3 has 12 residues.